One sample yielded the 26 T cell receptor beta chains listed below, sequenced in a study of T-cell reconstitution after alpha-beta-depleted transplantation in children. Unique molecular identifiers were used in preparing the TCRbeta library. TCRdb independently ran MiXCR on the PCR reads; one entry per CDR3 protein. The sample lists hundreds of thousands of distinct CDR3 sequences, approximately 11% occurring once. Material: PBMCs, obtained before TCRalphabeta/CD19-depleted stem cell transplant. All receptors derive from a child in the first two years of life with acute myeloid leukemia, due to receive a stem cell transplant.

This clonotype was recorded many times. CDR3 nucleotides: TGTGCCACCAGTGATTTGGAGGGTGATACGCAGTATTTT. Amino acid sequence: CATSDLEGDTQYF. V gene TRBV24-1 combines with J gene TRBJ2-3; a possible D gene is TRBD2 (5 bases). V was clipped by 0 bases and J by 6 bases, with 6 bases between them. Germline CDR1 and CDR2: KGHDR and SFDVKD. The CDR3 runs to 13 residues.

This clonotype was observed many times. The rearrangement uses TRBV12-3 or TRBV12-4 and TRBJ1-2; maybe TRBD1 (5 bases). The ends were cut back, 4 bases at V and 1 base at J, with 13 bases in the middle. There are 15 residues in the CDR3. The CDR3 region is CASSSGPGRNYGYTF. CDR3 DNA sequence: TGTGCCAGCAGTTCCGGTCCGGGACGTAACTATGGCTACACCTTC.

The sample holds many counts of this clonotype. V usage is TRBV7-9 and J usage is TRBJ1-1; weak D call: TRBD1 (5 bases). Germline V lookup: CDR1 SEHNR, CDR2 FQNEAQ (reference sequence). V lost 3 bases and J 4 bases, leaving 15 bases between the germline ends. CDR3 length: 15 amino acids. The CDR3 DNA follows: TGTGCCAGCAGCTTCGTTCAGGGCCAGGCCACTGAAGCTTTCTTT. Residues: CASSFVQGQATEAFF.

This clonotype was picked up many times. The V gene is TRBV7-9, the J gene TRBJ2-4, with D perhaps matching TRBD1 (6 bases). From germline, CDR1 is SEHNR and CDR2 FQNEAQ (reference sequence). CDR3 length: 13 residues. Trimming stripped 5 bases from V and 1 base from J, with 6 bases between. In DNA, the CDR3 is TGTGCCAGCAGCCAGGGGGCCAAAAACATTCAGTACTTC. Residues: CASSQGAKNIQYF.

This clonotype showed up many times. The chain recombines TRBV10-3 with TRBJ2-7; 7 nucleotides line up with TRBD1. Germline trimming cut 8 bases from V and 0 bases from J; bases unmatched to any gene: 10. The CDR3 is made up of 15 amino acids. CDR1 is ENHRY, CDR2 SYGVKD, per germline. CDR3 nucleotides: TGTGCCATCCAAGGCCGACAGGGTTCCTCCTACGAGCAGTACTTC. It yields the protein CAIQGRQGSSYEQYF.

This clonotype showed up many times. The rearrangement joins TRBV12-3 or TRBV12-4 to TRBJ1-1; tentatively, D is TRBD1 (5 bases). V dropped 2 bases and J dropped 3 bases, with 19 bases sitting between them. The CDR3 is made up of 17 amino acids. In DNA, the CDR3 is TGTGCCAGCAGTTTAAGTTGGTCCCCAAGGGGAGACACTGAAGCTTTCTTT. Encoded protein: CASSLSWSPRGDTEAFF.

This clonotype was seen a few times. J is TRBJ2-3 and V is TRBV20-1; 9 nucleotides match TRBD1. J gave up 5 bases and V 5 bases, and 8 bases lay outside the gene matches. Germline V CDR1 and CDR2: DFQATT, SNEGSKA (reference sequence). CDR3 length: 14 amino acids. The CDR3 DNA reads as TGCAGTGCTTCGGACAGGGGCCGCGGAGATACGCAGTATTTT. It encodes CSASDRGRGDTQYF.

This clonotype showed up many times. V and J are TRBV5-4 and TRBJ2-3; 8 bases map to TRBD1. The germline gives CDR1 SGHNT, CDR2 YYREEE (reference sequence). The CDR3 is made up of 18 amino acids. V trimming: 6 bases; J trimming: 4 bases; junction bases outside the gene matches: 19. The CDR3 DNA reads TGTGCCAGCACCCCCAGAGGGACAGGAAGTGAAGAGGCAGATACGCAGTATTTT. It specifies CASTPRGTGSEEADTQYF.

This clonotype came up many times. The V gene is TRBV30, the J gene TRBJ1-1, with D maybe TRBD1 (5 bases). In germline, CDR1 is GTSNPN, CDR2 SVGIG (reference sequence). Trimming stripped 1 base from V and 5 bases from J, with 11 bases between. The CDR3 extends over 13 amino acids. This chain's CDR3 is CAWSGSGGTEAFF. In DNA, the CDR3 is TGTGCCTGGAGTGGGTCGGGGGGAACTGAAGCTTTCTTT. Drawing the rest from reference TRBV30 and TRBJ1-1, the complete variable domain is SQTIHQWPATLVQPVGSPLSLECTVEGTSNPNLYWYRQAAGRGLQLLFYSVGIGQISSEVPQNLSASRPQDRQFILSSKKLLLSDSGFYLCAWSGSGGTEAFFGQGTRLTVV.

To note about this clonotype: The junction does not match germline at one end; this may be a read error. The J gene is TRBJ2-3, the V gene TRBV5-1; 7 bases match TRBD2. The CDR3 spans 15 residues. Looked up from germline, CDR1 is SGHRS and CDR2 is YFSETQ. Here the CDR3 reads CASSLVRGSTDTRYF. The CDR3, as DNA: TGCGCCAGCAGCTTGGTGCGGGGGAGCACAGATACGCGGTATTTT.

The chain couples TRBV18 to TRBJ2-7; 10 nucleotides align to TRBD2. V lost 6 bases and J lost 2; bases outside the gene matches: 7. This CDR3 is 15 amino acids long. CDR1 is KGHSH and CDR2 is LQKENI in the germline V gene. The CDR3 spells CASSPGLAETYEQYF. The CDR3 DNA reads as TGTGCCAGCTCGCCTGGACTAGCGGAGACCTACGAGCAGTACTTC.

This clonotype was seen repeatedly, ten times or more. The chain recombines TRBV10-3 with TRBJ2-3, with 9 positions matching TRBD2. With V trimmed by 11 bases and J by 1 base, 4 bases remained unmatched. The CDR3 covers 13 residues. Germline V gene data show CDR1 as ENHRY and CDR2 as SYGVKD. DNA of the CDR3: TGTGCCTTTAGCGGGAGCGGCACAGATACGCAGTATTTT. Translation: CAFSGSGTDTQYF.

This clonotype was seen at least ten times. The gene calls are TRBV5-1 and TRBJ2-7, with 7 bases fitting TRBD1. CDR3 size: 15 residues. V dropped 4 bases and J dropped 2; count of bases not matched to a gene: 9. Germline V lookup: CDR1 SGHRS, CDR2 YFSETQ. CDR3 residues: CASSAAIGGPYEQYF. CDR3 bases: TGCGCCAGCAGCGCTGCTATAGGGGGCCCCTACGAGCAGTACTTC.

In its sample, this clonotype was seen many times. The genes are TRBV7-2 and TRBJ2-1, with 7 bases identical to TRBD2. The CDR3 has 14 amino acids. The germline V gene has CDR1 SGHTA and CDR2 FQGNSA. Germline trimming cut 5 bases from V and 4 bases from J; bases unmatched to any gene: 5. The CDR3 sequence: CASSTSGIYNEQFF. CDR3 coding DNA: TGTGCCAGCAGCACCAGCGGGATTTACAATGAGCAGTTCTTC. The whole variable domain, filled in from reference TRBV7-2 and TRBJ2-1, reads GAGVSQSPSNKVTEKGKDVELRCDPISGHTALYWYRQSLGQGLEFLIYFQGNSAPDKSGLPSDRFSAERTGGSVSTLTIQRTQQEDSAVYLCASSTSGIYNEQFFGPGTRLTVL.

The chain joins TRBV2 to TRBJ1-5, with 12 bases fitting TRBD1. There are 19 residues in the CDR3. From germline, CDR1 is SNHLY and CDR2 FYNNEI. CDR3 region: CTFSFGPPGQGARYQPQHF. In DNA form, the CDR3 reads TGTACCTTCAGTTTTGGGCCCCCGGGACAGGGGGCTCGATATCAGCCCCAGCATTTT.

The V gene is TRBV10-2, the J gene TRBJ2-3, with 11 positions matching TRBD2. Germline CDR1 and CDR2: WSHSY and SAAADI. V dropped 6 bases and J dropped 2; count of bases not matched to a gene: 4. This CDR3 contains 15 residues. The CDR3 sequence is CASRRTSGFTDTQYF. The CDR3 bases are TGCGCCAGCAGGCGGACTAGCGGGTTCACAGATACGCAGTATTTT.

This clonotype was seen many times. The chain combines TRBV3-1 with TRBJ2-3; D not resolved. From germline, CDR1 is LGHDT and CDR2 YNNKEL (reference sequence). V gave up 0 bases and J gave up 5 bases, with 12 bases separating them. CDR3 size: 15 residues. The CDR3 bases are TGTGCCAGCAGCCAAGAGGCGGAGTCGTTAGATACGCAGTATTTT. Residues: CASSQEAESLDTQYF.

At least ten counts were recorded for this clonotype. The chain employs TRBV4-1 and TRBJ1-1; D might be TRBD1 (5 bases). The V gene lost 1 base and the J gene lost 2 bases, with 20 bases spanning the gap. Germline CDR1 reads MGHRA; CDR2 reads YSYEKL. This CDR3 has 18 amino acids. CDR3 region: CASSQVKPTKTVNTEAFF. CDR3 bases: TGCGCCAGCAGCCAAGTCAAGCCCACGAAGACAGTAAACACTGAAGCTTTCTTT.

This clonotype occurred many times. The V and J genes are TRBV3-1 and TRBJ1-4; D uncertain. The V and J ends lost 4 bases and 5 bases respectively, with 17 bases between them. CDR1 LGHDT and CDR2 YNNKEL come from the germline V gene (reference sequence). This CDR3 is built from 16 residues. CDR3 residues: CASSPRPGGRNEKLFF. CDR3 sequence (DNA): TGTGCCAGCAGCCCTCGTCCGGGCGGGAGAAATGAAAAACTGTTTTTT.

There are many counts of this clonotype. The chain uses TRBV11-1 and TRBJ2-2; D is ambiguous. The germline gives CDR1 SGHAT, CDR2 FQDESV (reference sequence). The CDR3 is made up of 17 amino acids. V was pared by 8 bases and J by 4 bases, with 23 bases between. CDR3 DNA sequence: TGTGCCAGCGGAATAGGCTCTACCCCTACTACCACCGGGGAGCTGTTTTTT. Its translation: CASGIGSTPTTTGELFF.

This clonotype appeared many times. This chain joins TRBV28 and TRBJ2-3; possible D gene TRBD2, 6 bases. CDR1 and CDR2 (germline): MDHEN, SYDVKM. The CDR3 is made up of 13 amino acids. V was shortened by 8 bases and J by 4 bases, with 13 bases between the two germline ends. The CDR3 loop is CASRLEQADTQYF. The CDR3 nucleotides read TGTGCCAGCCGACTAGAGCAGGCAGATACGCAGTATTTT.

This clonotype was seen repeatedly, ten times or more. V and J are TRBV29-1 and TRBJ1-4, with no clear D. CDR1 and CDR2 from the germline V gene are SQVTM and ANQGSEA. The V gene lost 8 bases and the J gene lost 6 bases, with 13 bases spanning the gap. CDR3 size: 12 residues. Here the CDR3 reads CSILREDEKLFF. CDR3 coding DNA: TGCAGCATTCTTCGGGAGGATGAAAAACTGTTTTTT.

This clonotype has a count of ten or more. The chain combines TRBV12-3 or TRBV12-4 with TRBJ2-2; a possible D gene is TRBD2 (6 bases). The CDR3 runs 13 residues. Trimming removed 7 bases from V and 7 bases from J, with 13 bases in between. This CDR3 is CASNPSEIGELFF. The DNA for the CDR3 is TGTGCCAGCAATCCTAGCGAGATCGGGGAGCTGTTTTTT.

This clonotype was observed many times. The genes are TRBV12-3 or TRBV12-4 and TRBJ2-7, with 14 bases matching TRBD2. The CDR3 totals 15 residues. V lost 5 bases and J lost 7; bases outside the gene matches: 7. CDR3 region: CASSPGTSGGGEQYF. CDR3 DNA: TGTGCCAGCAGTCCCGGGACTAGCGGGGGCGGGGAGCAGTACTTC.

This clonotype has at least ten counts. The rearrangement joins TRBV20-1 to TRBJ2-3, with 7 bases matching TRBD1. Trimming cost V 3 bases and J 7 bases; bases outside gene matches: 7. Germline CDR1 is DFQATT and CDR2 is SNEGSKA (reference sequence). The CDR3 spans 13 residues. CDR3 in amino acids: CSARGTVKNTQYF. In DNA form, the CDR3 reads TGCAGTGCTAGGGGGACAGTAAAGAATACGCAGTATTTT.

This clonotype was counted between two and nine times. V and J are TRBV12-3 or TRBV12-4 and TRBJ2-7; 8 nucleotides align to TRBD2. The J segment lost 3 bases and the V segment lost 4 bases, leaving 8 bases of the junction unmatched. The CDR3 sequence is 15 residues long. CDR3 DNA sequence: TGTGCCAGCAGTTCCTATAGCGGGGCTAACTACGAGCAGTACTTC. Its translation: CASSSYSGANYEQYF.